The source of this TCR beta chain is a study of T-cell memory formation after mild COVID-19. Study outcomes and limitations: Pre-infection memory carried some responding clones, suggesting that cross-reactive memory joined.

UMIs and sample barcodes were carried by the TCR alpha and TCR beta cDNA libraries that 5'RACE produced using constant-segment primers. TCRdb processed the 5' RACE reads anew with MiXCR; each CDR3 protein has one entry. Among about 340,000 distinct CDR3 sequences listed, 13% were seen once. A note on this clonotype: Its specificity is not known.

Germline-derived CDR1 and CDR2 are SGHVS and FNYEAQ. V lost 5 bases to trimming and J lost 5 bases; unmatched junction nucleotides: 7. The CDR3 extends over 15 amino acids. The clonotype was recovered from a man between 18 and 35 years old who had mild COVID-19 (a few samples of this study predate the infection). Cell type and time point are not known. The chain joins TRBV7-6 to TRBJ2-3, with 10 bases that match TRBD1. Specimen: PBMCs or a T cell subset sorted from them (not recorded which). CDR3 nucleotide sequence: TGTGCCAGCAGCCGGTCGGGACAGGGGTTAGATACGCAGTATTTT. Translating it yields CASSRSGQGLDTQYF.